One and the same sample provided the 28 T cell receptor beta chains below, sequenced in a study of T cells after yellow fever vaccination. TCRdb re-derived calls from the 5' RACE reads in MiXCR, one entry per CDR3 protein. The sample includes some 500,000 distinct CDR3 sequences, approximately 13% of them seen just once. The source material was PBMCs, sampled on the day of the yellow fever booster vaccination. The source is a young man who received the YFV17D yellow fever vaccine.

This clonotype turned up a few times. The rearrangement links TRBV20-1 to TRBJ2-4, with D possibly matching TRBD2 (5 bases). Germline V CDR1 and CDR2: DFQATT, SNEGSKA (reference sequence). This CDR3 is 15 amino acids long. V lost 2 bases and J 0 bases, leaving 11 bases between the germline ends. In nucleotides, the CDR3 is TGCAGTGCTAGAACTAGGAACTTAGCCAAAAACATTCAGTACTTC. It translates to CSARTRNLAKNIQYF.

This clonotype was found a few times. V gene TRBV10-3 combines with J gene TRBJ2-7; 9 nucleotides align to TRBD2. V dropped 0 bases and J dropped 3; count of bases not matched to a gene: 3. This CDR3 region has 15 residues. The germline gives CDR1 ENHRY, CDR2 SYGVKD. The CDR3 DNA sequence: TGTGCCATCAGTGAGTCGGGGACTAGCAGCTACGAGCAGTACTTC. Amino acids: CAISESGTSSYEQYF.

This clonotype has a handful of counts. This chain connects TRBV12-5 to TRBJ2-1; 8 bases fit TRBD2. This CDR3 contains 15 residues. V was clipped by 1 base and J by 7 bases; unmatched bases: 6. Germline CDR1 is LGHNT and CDR2 is FRNRAP. The CDR3 nucleotides read TGTGCTAGTGGTTTGGCGGGAGGGCCGTTGAATGAGCAGTTCTTC. It encodes CASGLAGGPLNEQFF. Based on the CDR3 plus reference TRBV12-5 and TRBJ2-1, the full variable domain is DARVTQTPRHKVTEMGQEVTMRCQPILGHNTVFWYRQTMMQGLELLAYFRNRAPLDDSGMPKDRFSAEMPDATLATLKIQPSEPRDSAVYFCASGLAGGPLNEQFFGPGTRLTVL.

The gene calls are TRBV7-6 and TRBJ2-7, with D possibly being TRBD2 (5 bases). The CDR3 contains 14 residues. From germline, CDR1 is SGHVS and CDR2 FNYEAQ. V was trimmed by 1 base and J by 1 base, leaving 8 bases between them. CDR3 bases: TGTGCCAGCAGCTTAGAGCCGGGGTCCTACGAGCAGTACTTC. Translating gives CASSLEPGSYEQYF.

This clonotype was detected a few times. The rearrangement links TRBV7-2 to TRBJ2-3; TRBD2 might be the D (6 bases). The CDR3 runs 15 residues. CDR1 and CDR2 from the germline V gene are SGHTA and FQGNSA. V was clipped by 2 bases and J by 0 bases, with 9 bases between them. The CDR3 region is CASSLMGLSTDTQYF. CDR3 bases: TGTGCCAGCAGCTTAATGGGACTCAGCACAGATACGCAGTATTTT. The full variable domain, with the rest looked up from reference TRBV7-2 and TRBJ2-3, is GAGVSQSPSNKVTEKGKDVELRCDPISGHTALYWYRQSLGQGLEFLIYFQGNSAPDKSGLPSDRFSAERTGGSVSTLTIQRTQQEDSAVYLCASSLMGLSTDTQYFGPGTRLTVL.

V and J are TRBV12-3 or TRBV12-4 and TRBJ1-2; 7 positions match TRBD1. The CDR3 totals 14 residues. V was pared by 8 bases and J by 2 bases, with 8 bases of the junction left unmatched. The CDR3, as DNA: TGTGCCAGCCGACAGGGCACATCGAACTATGGCTACACCTTC. Translating it yields CASRQGTSNYGYTF.

V usage is TRBV20-1 and J usage is TRBJ2-1; TRBD2 might be the D (6 bases). CDR1 is DFQATT, CDR2 SNEGSKA, per germline (reference sequence). This CDR3 region has 15 residues. Trimming left V 1 base short and J 0 bases short, with 10 bases between. As DNA, the CDR3 is TGCAGTGCTAGAGGATTAGCGGCCTCCTACAATGAGCAGTTCTTC. This translates into CSARGLAASYNEQFF.

There are a few counts of this clonotype. J is TRBJ2-7 and V is TRBV5-1; no clear D gene. Germline V gene lookup returns CDR1 SGHRS and CDR2 YFSETQ. Trimming took off 0 bases at V and 5 bases at J, with 9 bases between the two ends. This CDR3 spans 13 amino acids. The CDR3 loop is CASSLASTHEQYF. CDR3 DNA: TGCGCCAGCAGCTTGGCCTCCACCCACGAGCAGTACTTC. Full variable domain (rest looked up from reference TRBV5-1 and TRBJ2-7): KAGVTQTPRYLIKTRGQQVTLSCSPISGHRSVSWYQQTPGQGLQFLFEYFSETQRNKGNFPGRFSGRQFSNSRSEMNVSTLELGDSALYLCASSLASTHEQYFGPGTRLTVT.

This clonotype was recorded at least ten times. The chain links TRBV11-2 to TRBJ2-1; perhaps D is TRBD1 or TRBD2 (5 bases each). Between the trimmed V and J ends, which lost 3 bases and 7 bases, there was a span of 13 bases. CDR1 and CDR2 (germline): SGHAT, FQNNGV. The CDR3 has 14 residues. CDR3 DNA: TGTGCCAGCAGCTTTCCGGGACCAACAAATGAGCAGTTCTTC. This encodes CASSFPGPTNEQFF.

The gene calls are TRBV29-1 and TRBJ2-7; D unresolved. The CDR3 covers 11 residues. V was cut by 7 bases and J by 5 bases, with 12 bases left in between. CDR1 and CDR2 from the germline V gene are SQVTM and ANQGSEA. CDR3 in DNA: TGCAGCGCCGTAGGAGTGCACGAGCAGTACTTC. Encoded protein: CSAVGVHEQYF.

The chain combines TRBV12-3 or TRBV12-4 with TRBJ2-5; the match to TRBD1 covers 7 bases. The CDR3 spans 17 residues. V shed 3 bases and J 3 bases; nucleotides not matched to a gene: 13. This chain's CDR3 is CASSFSPPGQRKETQYF. In nucleotides, the CDR3 is TGTGCCAGCAGTTTTAGCCCTCCGGGACAGAGAAAAGAGACCCAGTACTTC.

The chain employs TRBV7-8 and TRBJ2-1, with 8 bases aligning to TRBD2. Germline CDR1 and CDR2: SGHVS and FQNEAQ. The CDR3 is made up of 17 amino acids. J gave up 3 bases and V 5 bases, and 12 bases lay outside the gene matches. The CDR3 protein is CASSPLLTSGGYNEQFF. The CDR3 nucleotides read TGTGCCAGCAGCCCCCTGCTGACGAGCGGGGGCTACAATGAGCAGTTCTTC.

There are a few counts of this clonotype. The rearrangement uses TRBV12-3 or TRBV12-4 and TRBJ1-1, with D possibly matching TRBD1 (5 bases). Trimming shortened V by 5 bases and J by 2 bases, and 15 bases separated the two germline ends. This CDR3 is built from 15 residues. CDR3 protein: CASSPLWRGNTEAFF. CDR3 sequence (DNA): TGTGCCAGCAGTCCTTTGTGGAGGGGAAACACTGAAGCTTTCTTT.

V gene TRBV28 combines with J gene TRBJ1-2; tentative D call: TRBD1 (5 bases). The CDR3 consists of 12 residues. The ends were cut back, 6 bases at V and 6 bases at J, with 11 bases in the middle. The germline V gene has CDR1 MDHEN and CDR2 SYDVKM. CDR3 residues: CASRIGVDGYTF. DNA for the CDR3: TGTGCCAGCAGAATAGGGGTCGATGGCTACACCTTC.

The sample holds a few counts of this clonotype. The V call is TRBV4-3, the J call TRBJ2-3; D may be TRBD2 (5 bases). The CDR3 sequence is 12 residues long. The ends were cut back, 1 base at V and 10 bases at J, with 9 bases in the middle. Germline CDR1 and CDR2: LGHNA and YSLEER. This CDR3 is CASSQGGSPQYF. Written as DNA, the CDR3 is TGCGCCAGCAGCCAAGGAGGGAGCCCGCAGTATTTT.

The chain links TRBV20-1 to TRBJ2-7; possibly TRBD2 for D (6 bases). Trimming cost V 6 bases and J 0 bases, with 12 bases left between them. Germline V CDR1 and CDR2: DFQATT, SNEGSKA (reference sequence). The CDR3 has 13 amino acids. CDR3 protein: CSAGGLTSYEQYF. The CDR3 bases are TGCAGTGCCGGGGGACTCACCTCCTACGAGCAGTACTTC.

The genes are TRBV12-3 or TRBV12-4 and TRBJ1-1; D call uncertain. The CDR3 runs to 11 residues. V shed 1 base and J shed 11 bases, with 8 bases lying between them. The CDR3 DNA is TGTGCCAGCAGTTTAGGAGAAGTGGCTTTCTTT. Protein: CASSLGEVAFF.

The table lists this clonotype with a few counts. The chain uses TRBV12-3 or TRBV12-4 and TRBJ1-5, with D maybe TRBD1 (6 bases). The CDR3 length is 15 residues. The ends were cut back, 5 bases at V and 9 bases at J, with 20 bases in the middle. The CDR3 spells CASSGTTSRDRPQHF. DNA of the CDR3: TGTGCCAGCAGTGGGACAACCTCACGGGATCGGCCCCAGCATTTT.

This clonotype was counted a few times. This chain joins TRBV12-3 or TRBV12-4 and TRBJ2-7; 10 bases are a match to TRBD2. The CDR3 spans 16 residues. V was clipped by 1 base and J by 4 bases; unmatched bases: 7. The CDR3 loop is CASSLGLAGDYYEQYF. The CDR3 nucleotides read TGTGCCAGCAGTTTAGGGCTAGCGGGAGACTATTACGAGCAGTACTTC.

The chain joins TRBV20-1 to TRBJ2-1, with D possibly being TRBD2 (6 bases). The CDR3 sequence is 15 residues long. Germline CDR1 is DFQATT and CDR2 is SNEGSKA (reference sequence). V shed 5 bases and J shed 3 bases, with 17 bases lying between them. For the CDR3, the DNA is TGCAGTGCTTGGATTGGCGGGAAGTTCTACAATGAGCAGTTCTTC. Amino acids: CSAWIGGKFYNEQFF.

The rearrangement uses TRBV6-1 and TRBJ2-5; 13 nucleotides match TRBD2. Germline V gene data show CDR1 as MNHNS and CDR2 as SASEGT. V was clipped by 9 bases and J by 2 bases; unmatched bases: 18. This CDR3 is 19 amino acids long. The CDR3 region is CARKKRWTSGGGRQETQYF. CDR3 in DNA: TGTGCCAGAAAAAAAAGGTGGACTAGCGGGGGTGGAAGGCAAGAGACCCAGTACTTC.

This clonotype has more than one count but fewer than ten. The chain carries TRBV12-5 and TRBJ2-7, with D tentatively TRBD1 or TRBD2 (5 bases each). This CDR3 is 15 amino acids long. CDR1 is LGHNT, CDR2 FRNRAP, per germline. Deletions cut 2 bases from V and 3 bases from J, with 14 bases between. DNA for the CDR3: TGTGCTAGTGGTTTGTCTATGGGGGAGAACTACGAGCAGTACTTC. Its protein is CASGLSMGENYEQYF.

The V call is TRBV5-5, the J call TRBJ2-5; D is perhaps TRBD2 (5 bases). The CDR3 contains 13 residues. Germline assignment: CDR1 SGHKS and CDR2 YYEKEE (reference sequence). V dropped 3 bases and J dropped 5 bases, with 11 bases sitting between them. The CDR3 here is CASSSPAGETQYF. The DNA for the CDR3 is TGTGCCAGCAGCTCTCCGGCGGGTGAGACCCAGTACTTC.

In nucleotides, the CDR3 is TGCGCCAGCAGCTTGGAGGGGCAGGGCCTAGAGACCCAGTACTTC. It codes for CASSLEGQGLETQYF. This chain uses TRBV5-1 with TRBJ2-5; maybe TRBD1 (5 bases). V lost 0 bases to trimming and J lost 4 bases, with 13 bases between them. CDR1 is SGHRS and CDR2 is YFSETQ in the germline V gene. The CDR3 covers 15 residues.

This sequence joins TRBV7-9 and TRBJ2-6; 8 bases map to TRBD1. The CDR3 contains 17 residues. Germline loops: CDR1 SEHNR, CDR2 FQNEAQ (reference sequence). The CDR3 loop is CAPGQGTFRSGANVLTF. The CDR3 DNA follows: TGTGCACCCGGACAGGGCACCTTTCGCTCTGGGGCCAACGTCCTGACTTTC.

In regard to this clonotype: A read error may account for a junction end that differs from germline. The chain recombines TRBV20-1 with TRBJ1-1; D gene uncertain. Germline-derived CDR1 and CDR2 are DFQATT and SNEGSKA (reference sequence). The CDR3 is 15 residues long. The chain's CDR3 is CCASPRAGVRTEAFF. In nucleotides, the CDR3 is TGCTGTGCTAGTCCCCGGGCCGGTGTCCGCACTGAAGCTTTCTTT.

This clonotype appeared a single time. V usage is TRBV7-9 and J usage is TRBJ1-4; D gene unclear. This CDR3 has 15 amino acids. V was clipped by 2 bases and J by 5 bases, with 12 bases between them. Germline values: CDR1 SEHNR, CDR2 FQNEAQ (reference sequence). The CDR3 region has the DNA TGTGCCAGCAGCTTAATCGGGCCGAGAAATGAAAAACTGTTTTTT. The encoded protein is CASSLIGPRNEKLFF.

The V call is TRBV11-2, the J call TRBJ2-6; 9 bases agree with TRBD1. Looked up from germline, CDR1 is SGHAT and CDR2 is FQNNGV. This CDR3 has 18 amino acids. V lost 5 bases to trimming and J lost 0 bases; unmatched junction nucleotides: 8. The CDR3, as DNA: TGTGCCAGCAGCCTGGGACAGGGATATCTCTCTGGGGCCAACGTCCTGACTTTC. This sequence encodes CASSLGQGYLSGANVLTF.